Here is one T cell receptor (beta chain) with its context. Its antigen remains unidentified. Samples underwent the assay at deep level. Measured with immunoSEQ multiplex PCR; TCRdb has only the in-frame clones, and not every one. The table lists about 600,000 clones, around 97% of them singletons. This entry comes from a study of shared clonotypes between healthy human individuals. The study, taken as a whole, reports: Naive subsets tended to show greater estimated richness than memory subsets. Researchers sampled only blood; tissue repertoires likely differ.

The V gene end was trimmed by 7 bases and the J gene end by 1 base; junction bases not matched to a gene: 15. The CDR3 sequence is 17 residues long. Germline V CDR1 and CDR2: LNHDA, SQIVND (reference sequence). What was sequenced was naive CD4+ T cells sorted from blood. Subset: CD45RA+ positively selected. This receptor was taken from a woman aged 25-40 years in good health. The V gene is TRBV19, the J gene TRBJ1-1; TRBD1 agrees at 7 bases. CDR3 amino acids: CASTPRGTGVRNTEAFF. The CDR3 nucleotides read TGTGCCAGTACCCCAAGAGGAACAGGGGTACGGAACACTGAAGCTTTCTTT.